Described below is a single T cell receptor beta chain sequence and its context. Its recognized antigen is unknown. No base qualities exist here, and no much larger clone lies one base off it. The sequencer was an Illumina HiSeq 2500. TCR beta libraries were prepared by quantitative 5'-RACE with molecular barcodes. The paper's processing steps were these. A new computational method, built on a probabilistic model of VDJ rearrangement, was used to identify disease-linked TCR variants. Using fastp at Q25 and MiXCR, TCRdb reprocessed the public reads and kept productive beta chains. Each CDR3 protein gets just one entry, which takes the most common genes and DNA from the rows behind it. The V and J calls come from TCRdb's annotation, not from the publication. The sample table holds about 840,000 distinct CDR3 sequences, of which 12% were seen once. The top ten clonotypes cover 0.51% of the sample. CDR1 and CDR2 are drawn from the germline V gene: SNHLY, FYNNEI. The CDR3 measures 17 amino acids from cysteine to phenylalanine. The only DNA kept is the CDR3, 51 bases in frame from the first base. V drops 1 base and J drops 0 bases, leaving 10 bases in between.

The data derive from a study of CD8 T cells in ankylosing spondylitis (dated by TCRdb to 2015 to 2018). Describing the broader study: The study profiled T cell receptor beta repertoires in healthy donors and ankylosing spondylitis patients to find disease-linked TCR variants. In total, the full study cohort was made up of 108 healthy donors and about two dozen ankylosing spondylitis patients. Peripheral blood samples were taken, and synovial fluid was additionally collected from ankylosing spondylitis patients.

Summary of the overall study and its limitations: The disease-linked clones were reported to be significantly enriched in matched synovial fluid samples from ankylosing spondylitis patients. Blood from ankylosing spondylitis patients appeared to be characterized by a TCR beta motif made up of several highly homologous amino acid variants. The disease-linked clones showed a CD8+ phenotype and occurred at relatively low frequencies in peripheral blood. Some motif variants had previously been reported in the synovial fluid and blood of reactive arthritis patients, which suggests shared mechanisms of disease initiation.

The origin of this receptor is a male donor with ankylosing spondylitis. What was sequenced was blood, either unsorted or a sorted T cell fraction (not recorded which). The rearranged chain carries TRBV2 and TRBJ1-6, with the D gene call left open. The DNA sequence is TGTGCCAGCAGTGAAGAGGGCAGTGACTCCTATAATTCACCCCTCCACTTT. Its protein reads: CASSEEGSDSYNSPLHF.